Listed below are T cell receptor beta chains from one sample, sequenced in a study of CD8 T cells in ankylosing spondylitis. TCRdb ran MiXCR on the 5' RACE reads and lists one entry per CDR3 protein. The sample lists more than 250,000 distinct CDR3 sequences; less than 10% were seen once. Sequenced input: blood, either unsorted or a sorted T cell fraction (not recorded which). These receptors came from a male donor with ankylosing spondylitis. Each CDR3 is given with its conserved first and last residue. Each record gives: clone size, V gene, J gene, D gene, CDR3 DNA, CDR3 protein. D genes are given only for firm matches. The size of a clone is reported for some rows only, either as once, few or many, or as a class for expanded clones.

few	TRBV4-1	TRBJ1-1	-	TGCGCCAGCAGCCGTGGACCTTCTACTGAAGCTTTCTTT	CASSRGPSTEAFF
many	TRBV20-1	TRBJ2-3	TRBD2	TGCAGTGCTGGCCCACTAGCGGGAGGAATGGGTACAGATACGCAGTATTTT	CSAGPLAGGMGTDTQYF
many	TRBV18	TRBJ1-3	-	TGTGCCAGCTCACCACGAGGACAGACAACCTCTGGAAACACCATATATTTT	CASSPRGQTTSGNTIYF
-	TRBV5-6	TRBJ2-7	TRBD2	TGTGCCAGCAGCTACCCACTAGCGGGAGTTTGGGAGCAGTACTTC	CASSYPLAGVWEQYF
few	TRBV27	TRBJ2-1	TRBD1	TGTGCCAGCACAATAGGGACAGGGGCGAGGGAGCAGTTCTTC	CASTIGTGAREQFF
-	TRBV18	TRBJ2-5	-	TGTGCCAGCTCACCAAATTGGCAGACCCAAGAGACCCAGTACTTC	CASSPNWQTQETQYF
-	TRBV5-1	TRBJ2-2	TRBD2	TGCGCCAGCAGGACTAGCGGGAACACCGGGGAGCTGTTTTTT	CASRTSGNTGELFF
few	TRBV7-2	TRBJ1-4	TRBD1	TGTGCCAGCAGCTCGGGACAGACTAATGAAAAACTGTTTTTT	CASSSGQTNEKLFF
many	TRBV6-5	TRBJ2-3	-	TGTGCCAGCAGTTATCAGGGTAGCACAGATACGCAGTATTTT	CASSYQGSTDTQYF
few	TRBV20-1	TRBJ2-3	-	TGCAGTGCCCCTTCACTAGATGGGACAGATACGCAGTATTTT	CSAPSLDGTDTQYF
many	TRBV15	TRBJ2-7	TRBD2	TGTGCCACCAGCAGAAACCTAGCGGGAGGGACTCGGTACGAGCAGTACTTC	CATSRNLAGGTRYEQYF
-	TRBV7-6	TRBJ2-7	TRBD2	TGTGCCAGCAGCTCCCTGACTAGCGGTTCCTACGAGCAGTACTTC	CASSSLTSGSYEQYF
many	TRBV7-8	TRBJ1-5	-	TGTGCCAGCAGTCATTCGGGGGGCGCTCAGCCCCAGCATTTT	CASSHSGGAQPQHF
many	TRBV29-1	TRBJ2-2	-	TGCAGCGTTGAAAAGCAGCAGAACACCGGGGAGCTGTTTTTT	CSVEKQQNTGELFF
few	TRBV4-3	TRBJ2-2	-	TGCGCCAGCAGCCGCCTTACATCCACCGGGGAGCTGTTTTTT	CASSRLTSTGELFF
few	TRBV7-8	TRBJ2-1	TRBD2	TGTGCCAGCAGCTTATCCCTAGCGGGAGGTGAGCAGTTCTTC	CASSLSLAGGEQFF
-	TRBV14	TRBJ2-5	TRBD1	TGTGCCAGCAGCCCTTGGGCAGGGGGCCAAGAGACCCAGTACTTC	CASSPWAGGQETQYF
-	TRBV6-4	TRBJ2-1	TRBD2	TGTGCCAGCAGTGATAGGGGACTAGCGGGAGGTAGCCTGTTCTTC	CASSDRGLAGGSLFF
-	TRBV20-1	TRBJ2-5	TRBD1	TGCAGTGCTTCAAGCCCCGGGACAGTAGAGACCCAGTACTTC	CSASSPGTVETQYF
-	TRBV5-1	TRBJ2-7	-	TGCGCCAGCAGCGCCAGCTGGCAGGGCGACGACGAGCAGTACTTC	CASSASWQGDDEQYF